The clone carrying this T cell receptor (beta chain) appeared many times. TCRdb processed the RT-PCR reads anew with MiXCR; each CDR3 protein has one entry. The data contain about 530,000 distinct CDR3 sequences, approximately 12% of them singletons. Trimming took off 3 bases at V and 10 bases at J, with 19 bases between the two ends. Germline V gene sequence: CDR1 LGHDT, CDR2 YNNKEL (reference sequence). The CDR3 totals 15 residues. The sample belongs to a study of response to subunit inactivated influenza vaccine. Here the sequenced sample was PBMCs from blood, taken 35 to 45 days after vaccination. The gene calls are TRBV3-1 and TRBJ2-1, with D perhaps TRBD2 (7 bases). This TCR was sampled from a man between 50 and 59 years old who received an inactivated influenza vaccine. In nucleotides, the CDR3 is TGTGCCAGCAGCCAGGGGGGGCGAGCCTTCGGGGAGCAGTTCTTC. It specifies CASSQGGRAFGEQFF.